What follows is one T cell receptor beta chain and its context. Germline values: CDR1 SGHAT, CDR2 FQNNGV. CDR3 length: 14 residues. V lost 5 bases to trimming and J lost 3 bases; unmatched junction nucleotides: 3. The data were taken from a study of blood T cell repertoires in COVID-19. TCRdb's copy holds only in-frame clones and misses some; the assay was immunoSEQ multiplex PCR. This table holds fewer than 350,000 clones, roughly 90% found once. Specimen: peripheral blood. The receptor was isolated from a woman in her twenties or thirties with COVID-19, enrolled during active disease. This chain links TRBV11-2 with TRBJ2-1; 8 positions match TRBD2. CDR3 in DNA: TGTGCCAGCAGCCCGGGGGGGGACTACAATGAGCAGTTCTTC. Its translation: CASSPGGDYNEQFF.